The table lists the clone carrying this T cell receptor beta chain with many counts. Its matching antigen is unknown. Time point defined: newly diagnosed GD, antithyroid drugs for less than 3 months. With RNA extracted from PBMCs as input, the TCR library was made. The sample is drawn from a study of regulatory T cells in long-lasting Graves disease. Study-level findings and limits: Accuracy may have suffered from the small sample size.

Researchers made TCR beta libraries by using iRepertoire HTBI primers and running Arm-PCR on CDR3 regions. TCRdb reprocessed the multiplex PCR reads with MiXCR, giving one entry per CDR3 protein. The table includes over 500,000 distinct CDR3 sequences, 15% to 20% detected once. The CDR3 consists of 16 residues. The V end was cut by 9 bases, the J end by 3 bases, with 24 bases between. Germline values: CDR1 LNHNV, CDR2 YYDKDF (reference sequence). The same data also went into a second study, on T cells in Graves' hyperthyroidism and ophthalmopathy.

The chain has TRBV15 and TRBJ2-7; TRBD1 is a possible D gene (8 bases). Sequenced here: peripheral blood mononuclear cells (PBMCs), sampled at new diagnosis, from a patient treated with antithyroid drugs. This clonotype originated in a man aged 18-30 years with Graves disease. The chain's CDR3 is CATGKTGGARLYEQYF. In DNA form, the CDR3 reads TGTGCCACTGGAAAAACAGGGGGGGCGAGACTCTACGAGCAGTACTTC.